The 2 T cell receptor beta chains in this list originate from one sample, sequenced in a study of cytomegalovirus exposure and HLA in healthy donors. Both 60 Vbeta primers and 13 Jbeta primers went into the PCR. Repertoires were generated with immunoSEQ multiplex PCR, while TCRdb's copy carries only in-frame clones and drops some. The top ten clones hold 9.5% to 12% of a sample with under 85,000 clones, just under 70% of them seen once. The specimen was PBMCs. The receptor source for this set is a woman in her 30s in good health and CMV-seronegative.

V is TRBV15 and J is TRBJ2-5; 7 bases fit TRBD1. The germline gives CDR1 LNHNV, CDR2 YYDKDF (reference sequence). Trimming removed 3 bases from V and 2 bases from J; junction bases left unmatched: 3. This CDR3 contains 14 residues. The CDR3 DNA reads TGTGCCACCAGCAGTGGACAGGCACAAGAGACCCAGTACTTC. Its protein is CATSSGQAQETQYF.

The chain uses TRBV18 and TRBJ2-4; D is perhaps TRBD1 (6 bases). The CDR3 length is 14 residues. The germline CDR1 and CDR2 sequences are KGHSH and LQKENI. Trimming stripped 8 bases from V and 3 bases from J, with 14 bases between. This CDR3 is CASRDRTNKNIQYF. The CDR3 region has the DNA TGTGCCAGCCGCGACAGGACAAACAAAAACATTCAGTACTTC.